Included here is one T cell receptor beta chain sequence, with context. The data are from a study of CD8 T cells in Susac syndrome. cDNA came from around 0.5 to 1 ug RNA primed by random hexamers. Amplification of TCR beta CDR3 by immunoSEQ multiplex PCR spanned 54 Vbeta and 13 Jbeta. TCRdb recomputed calls from the immunoSEQ multiplex PCR reads with MiXCR, one row per CDR3 protein. The sample contains around 200,000 distinct CDR3 sequences, around nine tenths of which appear only once. Sequencing targeted TCR beta in T cells from blood (CD8+ and CD4+). Sequencing used CD8+ T cells from PBMCs. The sequence was obtained from a human donor with multiple sclerosis.

In nucleotides, the CDR3 is TGTGCCAGCAGTATAGGAGGCGGTACAGATACGCAGTATTTT. It encodes CASSIGGGTDTQYF. The rearrangement links TRBV27 to TRBJ2-3; D may be TRBD2 (5 bases). CDR3 size: 14 residues. The V gene lost 5 bases and the J gene lost 3 bases, with 12 bases spanning the gap. The V gene's germline CDR1 is MNHEY and CDR2 SMNVEV (reference sequence).